The 21 T cell receptor beta chains in this list originate from one sample, sequenced in a study of OX40 agonist ivuxolimab in advanced cancers. Clones were read by immunoSEQ multiplex PCR, and TCRdb kept only the in-frame ones, dropping some. The sample holds about 64,000 clones, 80% to 90% seen once. The sequencing here drew on CD4+ or CD8+ T cells sorted from blood, taken in a trial of the OX40 agonist ivuxolimab. These receptors came from an adult with an advanced solid tumor such as melanoma, head and neck, liver or kidney cancer.

The J gene is TRBJ2-1, the V gene TRBV4-1; 9 bases map to TRBD2. The ends lost 4 bases at V and 2 bases at J; junction bases unmatched: 3. The CDR3 runs to 15 residues. Germline V gene data show CDR1 as MGHRA and CDR2 as YSYEKL. The CDR3 region is CASSPRLAAYNEQFF. CDR3 DNA: TGCGCCAGCAGCCCCAGACTAGCGGCCTACAATGAGCAGTTCTTC.

The rearrangement uses TRBV11-2 and TRBJ1-2, with D hard to call. V lost 0 bases to trimming and J lost 4 bases, with 9 bases between them. This CDR3 contains 14 residues. CDR1 is SGHAT, CDR2 FQNNGV, per germline. CDR3 sequence (DNA): TGTGCCAGCAGCTTAGACCACCTCGGCTATGGCTACACCTTC. Protein product: CASSLDHLGYGYTF.

The rearrangement uses TRBV19 and TRBJ1-2; 7 bases are a match to TRBD1. Germline assignment: CDR1 LNHDA and CDR2 SQIVND (reference sequence). The V segment lost 2 bases and the J segment 7 bases; nucleotides outside the gene matches: 7. The CDR3 sequence is 14 residues long. The CDR3 nucleotides are TGTGCCAGTAGTATATGGGCAGGGGGAACTGGCTACACCTTC. Protein product: CASSIWAGGTGYTF.

This clone came up once. The gene calls are TRBV25-1 and TRBJ1-4, with 8 bases fitting TRBD1. The CDR3 is 15 amino acids. The ends lost 4 bases at V and 8 bases at J; junction bases unmatched: 9. Germline V gene data show CDR1 as MGHDK and CDR2 as SYGVNS. CDR3 protein: CASSALGTGGEKLFF. The CDR3 DNA follows: TGTGCCAGCAGTGCGTTAGGGACAGGTGGCGAAAAACTGTTTTTT.

A note on this clone: The sample carries other DNA sequences with the same CDR3. The gene calls are TRBV7-3 and TRBJ2-1, with D possibly matching TRBD2 (5 bases). The CDR3 totals 15 residues. Germline values: CDR1 SGHTA, CDR2 FQGTGA. The ends were cut back, 2 bases at V and 3 bases at J, with 11 bases in the middle. DNA for the CDR3: TGTGCCAGCAGCTTAGGGCTAGCTGGCTACAATGAGCAGTTCTTC. This translates into CASSLGLAGYNEQFF. Together with reference TRBV7-3 and TRBJ2-1, the CDR3 gives the full variable domain: GAGVSQTPSNKVTEKGKYVELRCDPISGHTALYWYRQSLGQGPEFLIYFQGTGAADDSGLPNDRFFAVRPEGSVSTLKIQRTERGDSAVYLCASSLGLAGYNEQFFGPGTRLTVL.

The CDR3 coding sequence is TGTGCCAGCTCGATCGCGGGTTTTGGACATCAGCCCCAGCATTTT. Encoded protein: CASSIAGFGHQPQHF. The chain couples TRBV7-8 to TRBJ1-5, with D uncertain. Trimming pared 8 bases from V and 5 bases from J, leaving 19 bases between. The germline V gene encodes CDR1 SGHVS and CDR2 FQNEAQ. The CDR3 sequence is 15 residues long. Full variable domain (rest looked up from reference TRBV7-8 and TRBJ1-5): GAGVSQSPRYKVAKRGQDVALRCDPISGHVSLFWYQQALGQGPEFLTYFQNEAQLDKSGLPSDRFFAERPEGSVSTLKIQRTQQEDSAVYLCASSIAGFGHQPQHFGDGTRLSIL.

The chain couples TRBV10-1 to TRBJ1-1, with 8 bases fitting TRBD1. Germline values: CDR1 WNHNN, CDR2 SYGVQD (reference sequence). The CDR3 is made up of 14 amino acids. V trimming: 3 bases; J trimming: 4 bases; junction bases outside the gene matches: 4. The CDR3 spells CASSDLTGGTEAFF. In nucleotides, the CDR3 is TGCGCCAGCAGTGATCTTACAGGGGGCACTGAAGCTTTCTTT.

V and J are TRBV5-8 and TRBJ1-1; D ambiguous. V was clipped by 7 bases and J by 1 base, with 11 bases between them. The CDR3 is made up of 13 amino acids. CDR1 SGHTS and CDR2 YDEGEE come from the germline V gene. CDR3 DNA sequence: TGTGCCAGCCCTAAGCAGGCGAACACTGAAGCTTTCTTT. This gives the protein CASPKQANTEAFF.

This clone turned up a few times. This rearrangement joins TRBV4-2 to TRBJ2-7; 9 bases are shared with TRBD1. The V gene end was trimmed by 6 bases and the J gene end by 0 bases; junction bases not matched to a gene: 6. Germline-derived CDR1 and CDR2 are LGHNA and YNFKEQ. This CDR3 comprises 15 residues. The CDR3 is CASSQGQGSSYEQYF. In DNA form, the CDR3 reads TGTGCCAGCAGTCAGGGACAGGGAAGCTCCTACGAGCAGTACTTC.

The chain uses TRBV7-9 and TRBJ2-7; D not resolved. This CDR3 is 12 amino acids long. Germline V gene sequence: CDR1 SEHNR, CDR2 FQNEAQ (reference sequence). V shed 5 bases and J shed 7 bases, with 12 bases lying between them. CDR3: CASSPPVLEQYF. The CDR3 DNA reads as TGTGCCAGCAGCCCCCCCGTCCTGGAGCAGTACTTC.

The CDR3 DNA sequence: TGTGCCACCTCGACAGGGTCAACCGGGGAGCTGTTTTTT. Protein product: CATSTGSTGELFF. The rearrangement joins TRBV7-3 to TRBJ2-2, with 7 bases fitting TRBD1. CDR1 is SGHTA, CDR2 FQGTGA, per germline. After removal of 10 bases from V and 5 bases from J, the junction contained 7 bases not matched to a gene. The CDR3 spans 13 residues.

The chain couples TRBV27 to TRBJ1-5, with TRBD1 as a possible D gene (5 bases). Germline V lookup: CDR1 MNHEY, CDR2 SMNVEV (reference sequence). With 5 bases removed from V and 0 bases from J, the gap between germline ends came to 14 bases. The CDR3 runs 16 residues. The CDR3 DNA reads as TGTGCCAGCAGTCTCTCAGGGAGCTATAGCAATCAGCCCCAGCATTTT. It is translated as CASSLSGSYSNQPQHF.

This clone appeared a single time. This sequence joins TRBV9 and TRBJ2-2; D is ambiguous. With 0 bases removed from V and 5 bases from J, the gap between germline ends came to 8 bases. CDR3 length equals 14 residues. CDR1 and CDR2 from the germline V gene are SGDLS and YYNGEE. CDR3 residues: CASSVVSATGELFF. The DNA for the CDR3 is TGTGCCAGCAGCGTAGTTAGTGCTACCGGGGAGCTGTTTTTT.

This clone was observed a single time. The chain combines TRBV10-1 with TRBJ2-3, with D perhaps matching TRBD2 (5 bases). The CDR3 has 16 residues. Germline V gene lookup returns CDR1 WNHNN and CDR2 SYGVQD (reference sequence). Trimming pared 3 bases from V and 1 base from J, leaving 14 bases between. The CDR3 spells CASSDPAVRGTDTQYF. CDR3 in DNA: TGCGCCAGCAGTGACCCAGCGGTGAGGGGCACAGATACGCAGTATTTT.

The chain links TRBV30 to TRBJ1-4; 7 nucleotides match TRBD1. The V segment lost 4 bases and the J segment 8 bases; nucleotides outside the gene matches: 4. There are 12 residues in the CDR3. The germline gives CDR1 GTSNPN, CDR2 SVGIG (reference sequence). In DNA form, the CDR3 reads TGTGCCTGGACCCAGGGGGGCGAAAAACTGTTTTTT. This translates into CAWTQGGEKLFF.

This clone turned up a few times. The chain carries TRBV29-1 and TRBJ2-1, with 7 bases identical to TRBD2. This CDR3 comprises 14 residues. With 6 bases clipped from V and 7 bases from J, the junction kept 12 bases outside the gene matches. Germline V gives CDR1 SQVTM, CDR2 ANQGSEA. In DNA form, the CDR3 reads TGCAGCGTGGATTTAGGCGGGAGTGTTAATGAGCAGTTCTTC. It specifies CSVDLGGSVNEQFF.

This chain links TRBV20-1 with TRBJ2-7; D is uncertain. CDR1 and CDR2 (germline): DFQATT, SNEGSKA (reference sequence). The CDR3 sequence is 11 residues long. V was clipped by 3 bases and J by 6 bases, with 9 bases between them. DNA for the CDR3: TGCAGTGCTAGGTTGGTAAGCGAGCAGTACTTC. This codes for CSARLVSEQYF.

The rearrangement uses TRBV27 and TRBJ2-5; D could derive from TRBD1 or TRBD2 (6 bases each). This CDR3 region has 14 residues. V lost 0 bases and J lost 5, with 10 bases in between. CDR1 is MNHEY, CDR2 SMNVEV, per germline (reference sequence). For the CDR3, the DNA is TGTGCCAGCAGTTTATCCAGGAGGGGGGAGACCCAGTACTTC. Its protein product is CASSLSRRGETQYF.

The chain uses TRBV5-6 and TRBJ2-5; D possibly corresponds to TRBD2 (5 bases). V dropped 3 bases and J dropped 2 bases, with 11 bases sitting between them. The V gene's germline CDR1 is SGHDT and CDR2 YYEEEE. The CDR3 consists of 14 residues. In nucleotides, the CDR3 is TGTGCCAGCAGCTCAGATTGGGAGCAAGAGACCCAGTACTTC. It specifies CASSSDWEQETQYF.

This clone appeared once. The chain couples TRBV27 to TRBJ2-3, with D maybe TRBD1 (6 bases). Germline CDR1 reads MNHEY; CDR2 reads SMNVEV (reference sequence). This CDR3 comprises 15 residues. The V end was cut by 7 bases, the J end by 9 bases, with 23 bases between. CDR3 protein: CASKDDREPGDTQYF. The CDR3 bases are TGTGCCAGCAAGGATGACCGCGAACCAGGGGACACGCAGTATTTT.

The chain uses TRBV9 and TRBJ2-1; D gene uncertain. This CDR3 comprises 16 residues. From germline, CDR1 is SGDLS and CDR2 YYNGEE. V was pared by 7 bases and J by 0 bases, with 17 bases between. The CDR3 bases are TGTGCCAGCTTCAGCCGAAAGAAAGGCTCCTACAATGAGCAGTTCTTC. It encodes CASFSRKKGSYNEQFF.